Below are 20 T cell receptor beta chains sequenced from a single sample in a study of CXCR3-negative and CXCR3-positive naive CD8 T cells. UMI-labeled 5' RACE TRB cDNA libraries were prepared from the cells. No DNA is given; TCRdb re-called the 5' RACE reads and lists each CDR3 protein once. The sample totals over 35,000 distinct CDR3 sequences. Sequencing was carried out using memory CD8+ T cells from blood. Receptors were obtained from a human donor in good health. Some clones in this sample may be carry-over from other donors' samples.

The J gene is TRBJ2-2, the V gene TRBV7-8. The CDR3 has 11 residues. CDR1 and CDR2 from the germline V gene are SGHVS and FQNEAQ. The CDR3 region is CASSFRGSCFF.

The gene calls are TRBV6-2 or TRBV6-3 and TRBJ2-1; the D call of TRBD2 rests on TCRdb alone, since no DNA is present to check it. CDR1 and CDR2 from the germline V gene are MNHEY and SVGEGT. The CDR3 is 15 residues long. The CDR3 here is CASSYRASGGNEQFF.

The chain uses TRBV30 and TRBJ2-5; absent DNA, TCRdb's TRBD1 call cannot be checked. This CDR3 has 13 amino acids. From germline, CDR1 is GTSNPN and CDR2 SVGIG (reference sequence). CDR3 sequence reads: CAAGLRGGETQYF.

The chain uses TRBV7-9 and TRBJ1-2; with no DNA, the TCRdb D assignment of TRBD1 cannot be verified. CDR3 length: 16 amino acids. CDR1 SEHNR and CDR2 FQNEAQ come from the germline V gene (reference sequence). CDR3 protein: CASSPVQVPADYGYTF.

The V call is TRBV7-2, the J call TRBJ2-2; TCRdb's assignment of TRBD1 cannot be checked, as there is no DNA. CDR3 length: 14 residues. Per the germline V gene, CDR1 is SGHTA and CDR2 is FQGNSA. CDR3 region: CASTPYRGPGELFF.

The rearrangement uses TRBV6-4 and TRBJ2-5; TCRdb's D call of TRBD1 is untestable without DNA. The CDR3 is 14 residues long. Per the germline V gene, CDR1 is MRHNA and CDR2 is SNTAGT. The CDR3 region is CARAGTGPRETQYF.

CDR3 amino acids: CSGTTGGRYTEAFF. This chain joins TRBV29-1 and TRBJ1-1; with no DNA, the TCRdb D assignment of TRBD1 cannot be verified. Germline values: CDR1 SQVTM, CDR2 ANQGSEA. This CDR3 is built from 14 residues.

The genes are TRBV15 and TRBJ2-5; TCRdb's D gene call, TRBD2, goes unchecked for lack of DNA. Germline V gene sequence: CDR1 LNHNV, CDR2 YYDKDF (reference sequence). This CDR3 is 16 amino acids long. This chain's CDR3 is CATSQGTSGGKETQYF.

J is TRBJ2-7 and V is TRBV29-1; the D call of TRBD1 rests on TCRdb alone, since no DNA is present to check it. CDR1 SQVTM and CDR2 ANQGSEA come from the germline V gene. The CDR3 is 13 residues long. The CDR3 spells CSARTGNSYEQYF.

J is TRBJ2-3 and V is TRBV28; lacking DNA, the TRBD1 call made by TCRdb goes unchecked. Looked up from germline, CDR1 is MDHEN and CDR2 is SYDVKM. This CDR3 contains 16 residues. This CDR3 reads CASSLEGLTSGDTQYF.

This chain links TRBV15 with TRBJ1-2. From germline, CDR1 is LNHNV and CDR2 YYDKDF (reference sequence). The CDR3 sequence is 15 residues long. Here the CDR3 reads CATSTTDGSHYGYTF. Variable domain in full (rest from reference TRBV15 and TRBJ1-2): DAMVIQNPRYQVTQFGKPVTLSCSQTLNHNVMYWYQQKSSQAPKLLFHYYDKDFNNEADTPDNFQSRRPNTSFCFLDIRSPGLGDTAMYLCATSTTDGSHYGYTFGSGTRLTVV.

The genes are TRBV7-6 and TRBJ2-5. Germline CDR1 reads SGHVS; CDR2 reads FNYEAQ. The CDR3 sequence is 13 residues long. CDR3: CASSFGHQETQYF.

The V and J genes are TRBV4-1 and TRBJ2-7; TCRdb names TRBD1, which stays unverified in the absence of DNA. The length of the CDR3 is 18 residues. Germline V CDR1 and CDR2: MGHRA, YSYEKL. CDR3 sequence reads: CASSQGREIRGFFYEQYF.

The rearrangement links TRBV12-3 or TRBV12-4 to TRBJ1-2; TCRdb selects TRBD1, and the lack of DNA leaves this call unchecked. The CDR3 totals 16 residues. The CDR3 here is CASITPSRVRSYGYTF.

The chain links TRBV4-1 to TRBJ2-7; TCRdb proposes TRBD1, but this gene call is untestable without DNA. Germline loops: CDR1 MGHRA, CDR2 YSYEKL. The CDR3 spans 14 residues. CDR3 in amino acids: CASSWDRAAYEQYF.

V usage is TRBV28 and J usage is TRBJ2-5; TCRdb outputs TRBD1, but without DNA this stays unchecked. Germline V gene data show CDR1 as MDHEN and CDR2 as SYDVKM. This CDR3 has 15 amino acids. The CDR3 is CASSHRGSHGETQYF.

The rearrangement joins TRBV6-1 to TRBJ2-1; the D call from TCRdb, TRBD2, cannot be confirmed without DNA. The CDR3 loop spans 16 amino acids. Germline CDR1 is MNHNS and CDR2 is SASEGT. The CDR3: CASTSPRLAGNNEQFF.

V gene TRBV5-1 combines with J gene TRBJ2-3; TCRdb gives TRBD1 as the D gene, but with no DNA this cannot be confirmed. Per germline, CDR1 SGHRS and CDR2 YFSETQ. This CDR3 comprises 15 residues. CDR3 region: CASSDDRAEADTQYF.

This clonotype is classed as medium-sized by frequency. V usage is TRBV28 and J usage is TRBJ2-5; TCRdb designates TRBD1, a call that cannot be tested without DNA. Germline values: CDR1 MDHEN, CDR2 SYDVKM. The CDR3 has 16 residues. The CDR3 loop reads CASRSQGRGDRETQYF.

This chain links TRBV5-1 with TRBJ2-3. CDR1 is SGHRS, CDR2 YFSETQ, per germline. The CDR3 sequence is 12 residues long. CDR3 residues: CASSLEEDTQYF. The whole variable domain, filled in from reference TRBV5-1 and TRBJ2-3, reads KAGVTQTPRYLIKTRGQQVTLSCSPISGHRSVSWYQQTPGQGLQFLFEYFSETQRNKGNFPGRFSGRQFSNSRSEMNVSTLELGDSALYLCASSLEEDTQYFGPGTRLTVL.